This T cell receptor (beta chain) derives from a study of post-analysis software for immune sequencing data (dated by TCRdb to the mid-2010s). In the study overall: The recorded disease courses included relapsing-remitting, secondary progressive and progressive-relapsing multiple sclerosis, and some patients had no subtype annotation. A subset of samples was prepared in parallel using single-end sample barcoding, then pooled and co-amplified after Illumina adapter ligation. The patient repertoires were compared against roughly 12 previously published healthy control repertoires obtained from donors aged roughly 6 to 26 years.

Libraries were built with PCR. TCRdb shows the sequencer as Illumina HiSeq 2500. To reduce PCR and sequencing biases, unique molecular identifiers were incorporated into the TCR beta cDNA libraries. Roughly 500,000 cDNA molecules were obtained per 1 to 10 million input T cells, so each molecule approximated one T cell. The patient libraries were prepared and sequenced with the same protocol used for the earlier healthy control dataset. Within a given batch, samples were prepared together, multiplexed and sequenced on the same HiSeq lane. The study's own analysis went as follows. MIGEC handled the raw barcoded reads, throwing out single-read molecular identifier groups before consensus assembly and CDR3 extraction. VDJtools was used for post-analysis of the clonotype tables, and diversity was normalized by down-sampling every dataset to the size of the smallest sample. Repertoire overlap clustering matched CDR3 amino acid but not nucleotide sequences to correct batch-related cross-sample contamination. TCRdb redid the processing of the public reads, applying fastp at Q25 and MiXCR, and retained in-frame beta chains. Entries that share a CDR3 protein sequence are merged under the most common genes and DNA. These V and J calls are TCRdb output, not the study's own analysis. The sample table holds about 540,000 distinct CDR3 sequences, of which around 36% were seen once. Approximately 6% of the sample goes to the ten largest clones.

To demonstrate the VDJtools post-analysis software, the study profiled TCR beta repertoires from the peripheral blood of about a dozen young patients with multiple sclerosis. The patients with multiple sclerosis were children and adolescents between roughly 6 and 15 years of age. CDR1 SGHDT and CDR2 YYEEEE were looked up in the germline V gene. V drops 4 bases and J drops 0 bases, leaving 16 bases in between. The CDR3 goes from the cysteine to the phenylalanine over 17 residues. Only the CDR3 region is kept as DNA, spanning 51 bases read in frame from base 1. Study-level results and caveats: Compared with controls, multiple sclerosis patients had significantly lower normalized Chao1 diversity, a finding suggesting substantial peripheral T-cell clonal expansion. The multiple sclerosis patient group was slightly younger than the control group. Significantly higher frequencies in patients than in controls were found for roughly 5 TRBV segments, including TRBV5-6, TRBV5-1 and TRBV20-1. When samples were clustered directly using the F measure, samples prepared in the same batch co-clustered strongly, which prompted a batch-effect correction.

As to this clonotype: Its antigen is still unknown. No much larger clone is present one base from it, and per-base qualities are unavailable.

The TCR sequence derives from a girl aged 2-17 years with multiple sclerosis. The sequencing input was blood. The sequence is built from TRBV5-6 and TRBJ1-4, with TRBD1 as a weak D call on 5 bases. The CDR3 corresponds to CASSLNQGLATNEKLFF. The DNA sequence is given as TGTGCCAGCAGCCTAAACCAGGGACTTGCAACTAATGAAAAACTGTTTTTT.